This TCR beta chain emerged from a study of cytomegalovirus exposure and HLA in healthy donors. On the study more broadly: Findings of an earlier analysis included roughly 120 million unique TCR beta sequences from roughly 200 million T cells.

Overall study findings and caveats: Available immune exposure information was restricted to CMV serostatus only. In an earlier analysis, in about 530 donors, most V segments appeared productive either ~90% or ~30% of the time.

A note on this clone: Its specificity is not known.

The primer mix had 60 Vbeta and 13 Jbeta primers. Repertoires were generated with immunoSEQ multiplex PCR, while TCRdb's copy carries only in-frame clones and drops some. The table has some 76,000 clones, approximately 84% seen once. What was sequenced was PBMCs. This TCR was recovered from a woman aged 50 to 65 in good health and CMV-seronegative.

The CDR3 DNA is TGCGCCAGCAGCCCGGAGAAATTCGGGGTCGAGCAGTACGTC. Translated, it gives CASSPEKFGVEQYV. The chain has TRBV5-1 and TRBJ2-7; the D gene is possibly TRBD2 (5 bases). Germline V gene sequence: CDR1 SGHRS, CDR2 YFSETQ. The CDR3 is 14 amino acids. Trimming took 4 bases from V and 6 from J, leaving 17 bases between them.